The sequence of this T cell receptor beta chain was determined in a study of cytomegalovirus exposure and HLA in healthy donors. Study findings and constraints: Cytomegalovirus association was assigned to approximately 160 TCR beta chains. TCR beta sequences numbering some 17,000 were associated with HLA alleles at 0.05 false discovery rate in a later analysis. The presence/absence work took it that sequencing depth was about the same across donors.

Healthy individuals who donated bone marrow served as the donors. Germline V gene lookup returns CDR1 KGHSH and CDR2 LQKENI. Unmatched junction bases numbered 3, after V lost 6 bases and J lost 2 bases. The CDR3 is 13 amino acids. This clone was counted once. Its target is not known. This PCR relied on a set of 60 Vbeta primers and 13 Jbeta primers. The repertoire was sequenced with immunoSEQ multiplex PCR; TCRdb's copy has only in-frame clones and lacks some. The table records some 91,000 clones, more than 55% of them present only once. This TCR came from a human donor in good health. The source material was PBMCs. The chain is built from TRBV18 and TRBJ2-5; 7 nucleotides line up with TRBD1. CDR3 nucleotides: TGTGCCAGCTCTTGGGGACAGCAAGAGACCCAGTACTTC. It encodes CASSWGQQETQYF.